The 25 T cell receptor beta chains reported below all come from one sample, sequenced in a study of T cell responses to AZD1222 COVID-19 vaccine. Libraries were prepared by immunoSEQ multiplex PCR; TCRdb keeps only in-frame clonotypes and omits some of them. The repertoire holds 90,000 to 100,000 clones, with around 88% as singletons. Sequenced here: peripheral blood, sampled on day 0 of AZD1222 vaccination. The receptor source for this set is an adult in good health.

The J gene is TRBJ2-7, the V gene TRBV5-4; D ambiguous. Germline values: CDR1 SGHNT, CDR2 YYREEE (reference sequence). The CDR3 contains 13 residues. With 4 bases removed from V and 1 base from J, the gap between germline ends came to 9 bases. CDR3 sequence reads: CASSRPTSYEQYF. CDR3 coding DNA: TGTGCCAGCAGCCGTCCGACGTCCTACGAGCAGTACTTC.

In this sample, this clone turned up once. The V call is TRBV19, the J call TRBJ1-5; D remains ambiguous. Germline CDR1 is LNHDA and CDR2 is SQIVND (reference sequence). The CDR3 length is 15 residues. Between the trimmed V and J ends, which lost 5 bases and 0 bases, there was a span of 11 bases. As DNA, the CDR3 is TGTGCCAGTAGTCTCGGGGTGGTTAGCAATCAGCCCCAGCATTTT. It specifies CASSLGVVSNQPQHF.

J is TRBJ2-1 and V is TRBV11-2, with D uncertain. V was clipped by 5 bases and J by 4 bases, with 18 bases between them. CDR1 is SGHAT and CDR2 is FQNNGV in the germline V gene. There are 16 residues in the CDR3. The CDR3: CASSGQGMGSYNEQFF. Here the CDR3 DNA reads TGTGCCAGCAGCGGCCAAGGTATGGGTAGTTACAATGAGCAGTTCTTC.

The V gene is TRBV27, the J gene TRBJ2-1; 11 bases map to TRBD1. Germline V gene lookup returns CDR1 MNHEY and CDR2 SMNVEV (reference sequence). The junction had 13 bases not matched to a gene; V was cut back by 5 bases and J by 7 bases. The CDR3 consists of 17 residues. In nucleotides, the CDR3 is TGTGCCAGCAGTCCACGAACTCGGACAGGGGGCAAGAATGAGCAGTTCTTC. Translation: CASSPRTRTGGKNEQFF.

The chain is built from TRBV5-1 and TRBJ1-2, with D possibly matching TRBD1 (6 bases). Trimming took 4 bases from V and 8 from J, leaving 18 bases between them. The CDR3 is 14 amino acids. Germline CDR1 reads SGHRS; CDR2 reads YFSETQ. The CDR3, as DNA: TGCGCCAGCAGCCCCTATAACAGGGAAGGCGGCTACACCTTC. Translating it yields CASSPYNREGGYTF. Full variable domain (remainder filled in from reference TRBV5-1 and TRBJ1-2): KAGVTQTPRYLIKTRGQQVTLSCSPISGHRSVSWYQQTPGQGLQFLFEYFSETQRNKGNFPGRFSGRQFSNSRSEMNVSTLELGDSALYLCASSPYNREGGYTFGSGTRLTVV.

The chain recombines TRBV7-2 with TRBJ2-3; D assignment may be TRBD1 or TRBD2 (5 bases each). The CDR3 sequence is 14 residues long. Germline-derived CDR1 and CDR2 are SGHTA and FQGNSA. V was cut by 2 bases and J by 5 bases, with 11 bases left in between. This CDR3 reads CASSLRGREDTQYF. The CDR3, as DNA: TGTGCCAGCAGCTTACGGGGCCGGGAAGATACGCAGTATTTT. Full variable domain (remainder filled in from reference TRBV7-2 and TRBJ2-3): GAGVSQSPSNKVTEKGKDVELRCDPISGHTALYWYRQSLGQGLEFLIYFQGNSAPDKSGLPSDRFSAERTGGSVSTLTIQRTQQEDSAVYLCASSLRGREDTQYFGPGTRLTVL.

This clone was seen only once. The chain uses TRBV24-1 and TRBJ1-5, with 7 bases matching TRBD1. V lost 3 bases, J lost 7 bases, and 2 bases stayed unmatched. Germline V gene sequence: CDR1 KGHDR, CDR2 SFDVKD. CDR3 size: 13 residues. The DNA for the CDR3 is TGTGCCACCAGTGATCAGGGGGTACAGCCCCAGCATTTT. Encoded protein: CATSDQGVQPQHF.

The rearrangement joins TRBV3-1 (or the pseudogene TRBV3-2) to TRBJ1-4, with TRBD1 as a possible D gene (5 bases). This CDR3 region has 15 residues. Germline V gene data show CDR1 as LGHDT and CDR2 as YNNKEL (reference sequence). The germline V and J ends were trimmed by 3 bases and 4 bases, with 12 bases remaining between them. The CDR3 region has the DNA TGTGCCAGCAGCCACCACGGGGGAGGTAATGAAAAACTGTTTTTT. Translating gives CASSHHGGGNEKLFF.

The V gene is TRBV6-5, the J gene TRBJ2-7; 7 nucleotides agree with TRBD1. Germline assignment: CDR1 MNHEY and CDR2 SVGAGI. This CDR3 comprises 14 residues. The V and J ends lost 2 bases and 3 bases, in that order; junction bases with no gene match: 4. CDR3 coding DNA: TGTGCCAGCAGTTACAGGGGGCCTTTCTACGAGCAGTACTTC. Translated, it gives CASSYRGPFYEQYF.

The chain couples TRBV27 to TRBJ1-2; D gene unclear. The V end lost 8 bases, the J end lost 0 bases, and 19 bases lay between the germline ends. This CDR3 contains 16 residues. Germline-derived CDR1 and CDR2 are MNHEY and SMNVEV (reference sequence). CDR3 sequence reads: CASRRTAGTSNYGYTF. In DNA, the CDR3 is TGTGCCAGCCGCCGGACGGCTGGAACCTCTAACTATGGCTACACCTTC.

CDR3 DNA sequence: TGTGCCAGCAGCCAGTTTGTAGGTCAGATCGGGGAGCTGTTTTTT. It encodes CASSQFVGQIGELFF. The chain joins TRBV3-1 (or the pseudogene TRBV3-2) to TRBJ2-2; D remains unclear. Trimming removed 3 bases at V and 7 bases at J, with 15 bases between. The CDR3 runs 15 residues. Germline loops: CDR1 LGHDT, CDR2 YNNKEL (reference sequence).

The chain employs TRBV15 and TRBJ1-5, with 7 bases that match TRBD1. Germline CDR1 reads LNHNV; CDR2 reads YYDKDF (reference sequence). J gave up 0 bases and V 3 bases, and 8 bases lay outside the gene matches. The CDR3 consists of 17 residues. The CDR3 DNA sequence: TGTGCCACCAGCAGTACTACAGGGGTTTATAGCAATCAGCCCCAGCATTTT. It encodes CATSSTTGVYSNQPQHF.

The chain employs TRBV6-6 and TRBJ2-1; 13 positions agree with TRBD2. Germline lookup yields CDR1 MNHNY and CDR2 SVGAGI (reference sequence). The CDR3 contains 16 residues. V shed 7 bases and J 2 bases; nucleotides not matched to a gene: 5. The CDR3 reads CASNGLAGEAYNEQFF. The CDR3, as DNA: TGTGCCAGCAACGGACTAGCGGGAGAGGCCTACAATGAGCAGTTCTTC.

The V call is TRBV9, the J call TRBJ2-6, with D perhaps matching TRBD1 or TRBD2 (6 bases each). Germline V CDR1 and CDR2: SGDLS, YYNGEE. With 5 bases removed from V and 0 bases from J, the gap between germline ends came to 15 bases. There are 17 residues in the CDR3. CDR3 bases: TGTGCCAGCAGTGTTGGGGGGCCCGACTCTGGGGCCAACGTCCTGACTTTC. Translation gives CASSVGGPDSGANVLTF.

This chain uses TRBV5-1 with TRBJ2-3; 7 bases match TRBD2. The germline gives CDR1 SGHRS, CDR2 YFSETQ. The CDR3 runs to 15 residues. V gave up 2 bases and J gave up 5 bases; unmatched junction bases: 8. The CDR3 reads CASSFGGSGVDTQYF. CDR3 DNA: TGCGCCAGCAGCTTCGGCGGGAGCGGGGTAGATACGCAGTATTTT. The full variable domain, with the rest looked up from reference TRBV5-1 and TRBJ2-3, is KAGVTQTPRYLIKTRGQQVTLSCSPISGHRSVSWYQQTPGQGLQFLFEYFSETQRNKGNFPGRFSGRQFSNSRSEMNVSTLELGDSALYLCASSFGGSGVDTQYFGPGTRLTVL.

V is TRBV7-3 and J is TRBJ2-1, with D tentatively TRBD2 (6 bases). Per germline, CDR1 SGHTA and CDR2 FQGTGA. The CDR3 has 16 residues. Trimming cost V 5 bases and J 6 bases, with 20 bases left between them. The chain's CDR3 is CASSPGYLGGSNEQFF. DNA of the CDR3: TGTGCCAGCAGCCCTGGGTATCTTGGGGGGAGCAATGAGCAGTTCTTC.

The chain has TRBV20-1 and TRBJ2-1; 13 bases match TRBD2. CDR1 is DFQATT and CDR2 is SNEGSKA in the germline V gene (reference sequence). The CDR3 is made up of 15 amino acids. With 3 bases clipped from V and 4 bases from J, the junction kept 3 bases outside the gene matches. As DNA, the CDR3 is TGCAGTGCTAGTGAGGGACTAGCGGGATACAATGAGCAGTTCTTC. Protein: CSASEGLAGYNEQFF.

This chain uses TRBV28 with TRBJ1-6, with TRBD1 identical over 8 bases. Looked up from germline, CDR1 is MDHEN and CDR2 is SYDVKM. This CDR3 spans 16 amino acids. Trimming removed 5 bases from V and 6 bases from J; junction bases left unmatched: 9. The CDR3 loop reads CASSRVGQGANSPLHF. As DNA, the CDR3 is TGTGCCAGCAGTCGGGTCGGGCAGGGGGCTAATTCACCCCTCCACTTT.

CDR3 amino acids: CASTSGGSSNQPQHF. Here the CDR3 DNA reads TGTGCCAGCACTTCAGGCGGATCAAGCAATCAGCCCCAGCATTTT. The chain links TRBV6-5 to TRBJ1-5; D uncertain. Trimming removed 7 bases at V and 1 base at J, with 14 bases between. Germline loops: CDR1 MNHEY, CDR2 SVGAGI. CDR3 length: 15 residues.

The chain links TRBV5-3 to TRBJ2-3, with 11 bases aligning to TRBD2. TRBV5-3 carries the ORF label, with uncertain function. The CDR3 is 19 amino acids. With 0 bases clipped from V and 0 bases from J, the junction kept 9 bases outside the gene matches. The CDR3 coding sequence is TGTGCCAGAAGCTTGGTTCTTGTAGCGGGAGGGATTAGCACAGATACGCAGTATTTT. This encodes CARSLVLVAGGISTDTQYF.

This sequence joins TRBV5-4 and TRBJ1-2; 9 nucleotides match TRBD1. V trimming: 8 bases; J trimming: 2 bases; junction bases outside the gene matches: 13. This CDR3 region has 16 residues. The germline V gene encodes CDR1 SGHNT and CDR2 YYREEE (reference sequence). CDR3 DNA: TGTGCCAGACCCAGGAGGGTGGGACAGGGAAACTATGGCTACACCTTC. It yields the protein CARPRRVGQGNYGYTF.

This clone was found a few times. This chain uses TRBV9 with TRBJ2-7, with D perhaps being TRBD1 or TRBD2 (7 bases each). From germline, CDR1 is SGDLS and CDR2 YYNGEE. This CDR3 is built from 15 residues. V lost 3 bases, J lost 1 base, and 14 bases lay in between. CDR3 protein: CASSAGGTASYEQYF. Here the CDR3 DNA reads TGTGCCAGCAGCGCCGGGGGGACAGCGTCCTACGAGCAGTACTTC.

The rearrangement joins TRBV12-3 or TRBV12-4 to TRBJ1-5; D unclear. V was pared by 3 bases and J by 6 bases, with 9 bases between. This CDR3 spans 13 amino acids. The CDR3 here is CASSFEFSQPQHF. The CDR3 DNA reads as TGTGCCAGCAGTTTTGAGTTCTCTCAGCCCCAGCATTTT.

V gene TRBV3-1 (or the pseudogene TRBV3-2) combines with J gene TRBJ1-3; 9 nucleotides line up with TRBD1. This CDR3 is built from 17 residues. Per germline, CDR1 LGHDT and CDR2 YNNKEL (reference sequence). The ends lost 4 bases at V and 2 bases at J; junction bases unmatched: 9. The CDR3 protein is CASSLLQGALTGNTIYF. The CDR3 DNA reads TGTGCCAGCAGCCTTTTACAGGGGGCTCTCACTGGAAACACCATATATTTT.

This clone was detected only once. The chain carries TRBV7-9 and TRBJ1-2; D not resolved. The CDR3 has 14 amino acids. Trimming cost V 2 bases and J 2 bases, with 9 bases left between them. Germline V gene lookup returns CDR1 SEHNR and CDR2 FQNEAQ (reference sequence). CDR3 bases: TGTGCCAGCAGCTTATGGGTACCCAACTATGGCTACACCTTC. It codes for CASSLWVPNYGYTF.